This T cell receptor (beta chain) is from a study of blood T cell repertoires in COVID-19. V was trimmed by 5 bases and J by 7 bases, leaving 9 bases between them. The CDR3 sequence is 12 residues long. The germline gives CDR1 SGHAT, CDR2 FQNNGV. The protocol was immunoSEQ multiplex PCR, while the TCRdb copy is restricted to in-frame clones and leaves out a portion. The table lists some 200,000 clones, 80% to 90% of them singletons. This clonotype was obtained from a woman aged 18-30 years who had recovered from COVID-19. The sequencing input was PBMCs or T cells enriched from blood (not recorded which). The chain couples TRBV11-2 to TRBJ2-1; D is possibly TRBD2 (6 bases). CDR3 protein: CASSVGGNEQFF. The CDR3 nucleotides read TGTGCCAGCAGCGTGGGGGGAAATGAGCAGTTCTTC. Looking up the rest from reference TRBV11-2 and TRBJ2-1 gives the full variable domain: EAGVAQSPRYKIIEKRQSVAFWCNPISGHATLYWYQQILGQGPKLLIQFQNNGVVDDSQLPKDRFSAERLKGVDSTLKIQPAKLEDSAVYLCASSVGGNEQFFGPGTRLTVL.